The 20 T cell receptor beta chains given below trace back to one sample, sequenced in a study of blood T cell repertoires in COVID-19. Libraries were prepared by immunoSEQ multiplex PCR; TCRdb keeps only in-frame clonotypes and omits some of them. The table lists tens of thousands of clones, about 89% of them singletons, with approximately 9.8% in the top ten. Material for sequencing was peripheral blood. The receptors derive from a human donor with active COVID-19. The donor label of this sample is uncertain.

The chain recombines TRBV5-1 with TRBJ2-1; 8 bases are a match to TRBD1. The CDR3 length is 16 residues. Germline assignment: CDR1 SGHRS and CDR2 YFSETQ. The V and J ends lost 4 bases and 7 bases, in that order; junction bases with no gene match: 13. In nucleotides, the CDR3 is TGCGCCAGCAGCGAAAACCTAGGACAGGGTTGGAATGAGCAGTTCTTC. Translation gives CASSENLGQGWNEQFF.

The chain combines TRBV15 with TRBJ1-5; TRBD1 is a possible D gene (5 bases). This CDR3 spans 15 amino acids. The V end lost 5 bases, the J end lost 7 bases, and 18 bases lay between the germline ends. Germline CDR1 reads LNHNV; CDR2 reads YYDKDF (reference sequence). This CDR3 is CATSPHRGGGQPQHF. In DNA, the CDR3 is TGTGCCACCAGCCCCCACCGGGGGGGAGGCCAGCCCCAGCATTTT.

The chain employs TRBV6-5 and TRBJ1-6; 9 bases line up with TRBD1. Germline CDR1 reads MNHEY; CDR2 reads SVGAGI. V was pared by 5 bases and J by 6 bases, with 5 bases of the junction left unmatched. The CDR3 has 15 amino acids. The CDR3 region has the DNA TGTGCCAGCAGTACCGGACAGGGGCTTAATTCACCCCTCCACTTT. As protein: CASSTGQGLNSPLHF.

This chain joins TRBV7-2 and TRBJ1-2, with D tentatively TRBD1 (6 bases). The CDR3 covers 14 residues. Deletions cut 5 bases from V and 0 bases from J, with 10 bases between. Germline V lookup: CDR1 SGHTA, CDR2 FQGNSA. DNA of the CDR3: TGTGCCAGCAGCCTTCGGACAGCTAACTATGGCTACACCTTC. Translating gives CASSLRTANYGYTF.

This clone occurred once. The genes are TRBV5-4 and TRBJ2-3; 7 bases fit TRBD1. J lost 0 bases, V lost 4 bases, and 11 bases had no gene match. The germline CDR1 and CDR2 sequences are SGHNT and YYREEE (reference sequence). The CDR3 extends over 17 amino acids. The CDR3 loop is CASSLAPGGRSTDTQYF. The CDR3 DNA is TGTGCCAGCAGCCTGGCCCCAGGGGGAAGGAGCACAGATACGCAGTATTTT.

This clone was seen just once. The CDR3 loop is CASSPARSAGVRVDTQYF. The CDR3 DNA reads TGTGCCAGCAGTCCCGCCCGGTCAGCGGGGGTCCGGGTAGATACGCAGTATTTT. The chain uses TRBV27 and TRBJ2-3; 8 bases map to TRBD2. The CDR3 contains 18 residues. Germline V gene data show CDR1 as MNHEY and CDR2 as SMNVEV (reference sequence). V lost 5 bases to trimming and J lost 5 bases; unmatched junction nucleotides: 18.

CDR3 amino acids: CASSLTSGRVRNEQFF. CDR3 in DNA: TGTGCCAGCAGCCTCACTAGCGGGAGGGTTCGTAATGAGCAGTTCTTC. The chain combines TRBV11-2 with TRBJ2-1; 13 bases match TRBD2. This CDR3 contains 16 residues. CDR1 and CDR2 from the germline V gene are SGHAT and FQNNGV. Unmatched junction bases numbered 8, after V lost 5 bases and J lost 7 bases.

The chain employs TRBV4-1 and TRBJ2-5; no clear D. Trimming took off 1 base at V and 5 bases at J, with 8 bases between the two ends. Germline CDR1 reads MGHRA; CDR2 reads YSYEKL. This CDR3 is 13 amino acids long. The CDR3 protein is CASSQGSPETQYF. CDR3 DNA: TGCGCCAGCAGCCAAGGTAGCCCCGAGACCCAGTACTTC.

The chain employs TRBV6-6 and TRBJ1-5, with D possibly being TRBD1 (5 bases). Germline V lookup: CDR1 MNHNY, CDR2 SVGAGI (reference sequence). V dropped 6 bases and J dropped 2 bases, with 11 bases sitting between them. This CDR3 is built from 14 residues. For the CDR3, the DNA is TGTGCCAGCAGACCCAGGGCGGGCAATCAGCCCCAGCATTTT. It is translated as CASRPRAGNQPQHF.

V is TRBV3-1 (or the pseudogene TRBV3-2) and J is TRBJ1-6; possibly TRBD1 for D (5 bases). V was trimmed by 1 base and J by 7 bases, leaving 8 bases between them. Per the germline V gene, CDR1 is LGHDT and CDR2 is YNNKEL (reference sequence). The CDR3 sequence is 14 residues long. CDR3 bases: TGTGCCAGCAGCCAAGGACAGATAAATTCACCCCTCCACTTT. It is translated as CASSQGQINSPLHF.

This clone has a single count. The chain is built from TRBV29-1 and TRBJ1-2; 8 bases are shared with TRBD1. Germline trimming cut 4 bases from V and 5 bases from J; bases unmatched to any gene: 9. The CDR3 has 14 residues. Germline CDR1 SQVTM, CDR2 ANQGSEA. CDR3 nucleotides: TGCAGCGTTGCCACAGACAGGGGAGGGTATGGCTACACCTTC. Translated, it gives CSVATDRGGYGYTF.

The rearrangement joins TRBV6-6 to TRBJ2-3, with D possibly being TRBD2 (6 bases). Germline V gene data show CDR1 as MNHNY and CDR2 as SVGAGI (reference sequence). V was cut by 2 bases and J by 5 bases, with 14 bases left in between. This CDR3 is built from 15 residues. CDR3 sequence: CASSYRRGSGDTQYF. CDR3 coding DNA: TGTGCCAGCAGTTACCGCCGGGGTAGCGGAGATACGCAGTATTTT.

This chain links TRBV10-3 with TRBJ1-2, with D uncertain. Looked up from germline, CDR1 is ENHRY and CDR2 is SYGVKD. V dropped 0 bases and J dropped 4 bases, with 18 bases sitting between them. There are 17 residues in the CDR3. Here the CDR3 reads CAISESQDPSRIYGYTF. CDR3 coding DNA: TGTGCCATCAGTGAGTCTCAAGACCCAAGCAGGATCTATGGCTACACCTTC.

This sequence joins TRBV10-3 and TRBJ1-2, with 9 bases that match TRBD1. The CDR3 sequence is 14 residues long. Germline assignment: CDR1 ENHRY and CDR2 SYGVKD. The junction had 10 bases not matched to a gene; V was cut back by 6 bases and J by 8 bases. The CDR3 here is CAIRGTGQAGGYTF. CDR3 nucleotide sequence: TGTGCCATCAGGGGGACAGGGCAAGCCGGCGGCTACACCTTC.

The chain carries TRBV2 and TRBJ2-7; 7 bases are a match to TRBD2. Trimming at V came to 10 bases and at J to 3 bases, leaving 9 bases not matched to a gene. CDR1 and CDR2 (germline): SNHLY, FYNNEI. The CDR3 consists of 13 residues. As DNA, the CDR3 is TGTGCCACCGCTAAGGGCGGGAGCTACGAGCAGTACTTC. Amino acids: CATAKGGSYEQYF. The variable domain in full, with the rest retrieved from reference TRBV2 and TRBJ2-7, is EPEVTQTPSHQVTQMGQEVILRCVPISNHLYFYWYRQILGQKVEFLVSFYNNEISEKSEIFDDQFSVERPDGSNFTLKIRSTKLEDSAMYFCATAKGGSYEQYFGPGTRLTVT.

The CDR3 here is CASSYSGTSTGNTIYF. CDR3 sequence (DNA): TGTGCCAGCAGTTACTCGGGGACTTCTACTGGAAACACCATATATTTT. This rearrangement joins TRBV6-5 to TRBJ1-3; maybe TRBD1 (5 bases). CDR1 and CDR2 from the germline V gene are MNHEY and SVGAGI. The germline V and J ends were trimmed by 0 bases and 2 bases, with 11 bases remaining between them. The CDR3 extends over 16 amino acids.

This chain links TRBV4-1 with TRBJ2-7; TRBD2 aligns across 12 bases. Germline-derived CDR1 and CDR2 are MGHRA and YSYEKL. CDR3 length: 16 residues. V dropped 1 base and J dropped 4; count of bases not matched to a gene: 5. The CDR3 nucleotides are TGCGCCAGCAGCCAAGGACTAGCGGGAGCGATATACGAGCAGTACTTC. Its protein product is CASSQGLAGAIYEQYF.

The chain uses TRBV7-9 and TRBJ2-5, with unresolved D. Germline CDR1 is SEHNR and CDR2 is FQNEAQ (reference sequence). V was shortened by 4 bases and J by 5 bases, with 17 bases between the two germline ends. CDR3 size: 15 residues. The CDR3 sequence is CASSSPLQLRETQYF. CDR3 in DNA: TGTGCCAGCAGCTCCCCCCTACAGCTCAGGGAGACCCAGTACTTC.

The chain combines TRBV6-2 or TRBV6-3 with TRBJ2-3; 10 bases match TRBD2. Germline V CDR1 and CDR2: MNHEY, SVGEGT. V shed 2 bases and J 3 bases; nucleotides not matched to a gene: 8. This CDR3 region has 17 residues. This CDR3 is CASSYPSASGRTDTQYF. The CDR3 bases are TGTGCCAGCAGTTACCCATCCGCTAGCGGGAGAACAGATACGCAGTATTTT.

The chain links TRBV27 to TRBJ2-1, with D perhaps matching TRBD2 (6 bases). The CDR3 spans 19 residues. The V end lost 7 bases, the J end lost 1 base, and 26 bases lay between the germline ends. The germline gives CDR1 MNHEY, CDR2 SMNVEV (reference sequence). The CDR3 reads CASTPLVLQEGGSYNEQFF. In DNA, the CDR3 is TGTGCCAGCACCCCTTTGGTCCTTCAGGAGGGTGGGTCCTACAATGAGCAGTTCTTC.